These T cell receptor beta chains were read from a single sample in a study of blood T cell repertoires in COVID-19. Here immunoSEQ multiplex PCR was the method, and the copy in TCRdb shows in-frame clones only, minus some. The sample shows under 200,000 clones, approximately 83% of them seen only once. Sample: peripheral blood. These receptors were collected from a man between 65 and 85 years old who had recovered from COVID-19. The CDR3 runs from the conserved cysteine through the conserved F or W. The order of the fields is CDR3 length, D gene, V gene, clone size, J gene, CDR3 DNA, CDR3 protein. D genes are given only for firm matches. Expanded clones are given a class, and other clones once, few, many or no size at all.

CDR3 length: 20; D gene: TRBD2; V gene: TRBV4-2; clone size: -; J gene: TRBJ2-1; CDR3 DNA: TGTGCCAGCAGCCAACAGGTCTTAGCGGGAGTGGGGCACTCCTACAATGAGCAGTTCTTC; CDR3 protein: CASSQQVLAGVGHSYNEQFF
CDR3 length: 14; D gene: -; V gene: TRBV3-1/TRBV3-2; clone size: -; J gene: TRBJ1-1; CDR3 DNA: TGTGCCAGCAGCCAAGAAGGGGTGGGAACTGAAGCTTTCTTT; CDR3 protein: CASSQEGVGTEAFF
CDR3 length: 16; D gene: TRBD1; V gene: TRBV2; clone size: -; J gene: TRBJ2-1; CDR3 DNA: TGTGCCAGCAACCCTCGACAGGGGACTTCCTACAATGAGCAGTTCTTC; CDR3 protein: CASNPRQGTSYNEQFF
CDR3 length: 15; D gene: TRBD1; V gene: TRBV5-6; clone size: -; J gene: TRBJ1-3; CDR3 DNA: TGTGCCAGCAGCCTCACAGGGGACCCAAGAAACACCATATATTTT; CDR3 protein: CASSLTGDPRNTIYF
CDR3 length: 11; D gene: -; V gene: TRBV29-1; clone size: -; J gene: TRBJ2-7; CDR3 DNA: TGCAGCGCGCGAGAGAACTACGAGCAGTACTTC; CDR3 protein: CSARENYEQYF
CDR3 length: 17; D gene: -; V gene: TRBV7-9; clone size: -; J gene: TRBJ2-1; CDR3 DNA: TGTGCCAGCACTTCTTTCAGCGGAGGGGAAACCTACAATGAGCAGTTCTTC; CDR3 protein: CASTSFSGGETYNEQFF
CDR3 length: 13; D gene: -; V gene: TRBV11-3; clone size: -; J gene: TRBJ2-1; CDR3 DNA: TGTGCCAGCAGCTCCTCCGGGTACAATGAGCAGTTCTTC; CDR3 protein: CASSSSGYNEQFF
CDR3 length: 15; D gene: TRBD1; V gene: TRBV4-3; clone size: -; J gene: TRBJ2-1; CDR3 DNA: TGCGCCAGCAGCGCCCGGGACAGGGTAGCCGATGAGCAGTTCTTC; CDR3 protein: CASSARDRVADEQFF
CDR3 length: 15; D gene: TRBD2; V gene: TRBV15; clone size: -; J gene: TRBJ2-1; CDR3 DNA: TGTGCCACCAGCAGTCCGTCGATAGGGGAGGGTGAGCAGTTCTTC; CDR3 protein: CATSSPSIGEGEQFF
CDR3 length: 14; D gene: TRBD2; V gene: TRBV7-8; clone size: -; J gene: TRBJ2-1; CDR3 DNA: TGTGCCAGCAGTAGCGGGAGGGACAGGAATGAGCAGTTCTTC; CDR3 protein: CASSSGRDRNEQFF
CDR3 length: 14; D gene: TRBD2; V gene: TRBV7-2; clone size: -; J gene: TRBJ2-5; CDR3 DNA: TGTGCCAGCAGCCCGCCGGGACTACAAGAGACCCAGTACTTC; CDR3 protein: CASSPPGLQETQYF
CDR3 length: 15; D gene: TRBD2; V gene: TRBV7-2; clone size: once; J gene: TRBJ2-7; CDR3 DNA: TGTGCCAGCAGCTTAGGGGTAGCGGGAGGTAGGGAGCAGTACTTC; CDR3 protein: CASSLGVAGGREQYF
CDR3 length: 15; D gene: -; V gene: TRBV5-1; clone size: -; J gene: TRBJ2-1; CDR3 DNA: TGCGCCAGCAGCATGGACGGGGGTTCCTACAATGAGCAGTTCTTC; CDR3 protein: CASSMDGGSYNEQFF
CDR3 length: 16; D gene: -; V gene: TRBV11-3; clone size: -; J gene: TRBJ2-1; CDR3 DNA: TGTGCCAGCAGCTTTCAAGGCGGGACCCGTTCCCATGAGCAGTTCTTC; CDR3 protein: CASSFQGGTRSHEQFF
CDR3 length: 13; D gene: TRBD2; V gene: TRBV20-1; clone size: -; J gene: TRBJ2-3; CDR3 DNA: TGCAGTGCTAGTGTAGCGGGAGTCGATACGCAGTATTTT; CDR3 protein: CSASVAGVDTQYF
CDR3 length: 14; D gene: TRBD1; V gene: TRBV28; clone size: once; J gene: TRBJ1-1; CDR3 DNA: TGTGCCAGCAGTTTAGGGACAGGGTACACTGAAGCTTTCTTT; CDR3 protein: CASSLGTGYTEAFF
CDR3 length: 14; D gene: -; V gene: TRBV5-6; clone size: -; J gene: TRBJ2-7; CDR3 DNA: TGTGCCAGCAGCAAACTAGACACGTTTTACGAGCAGTACTTC; CDR3 protein: CASSKLDTFYEQYF
CDR3 length: 16; D gene: TRBD1; V gene: TRBV27; clone size: -; J gene: TRBJ1-5; CDR3 DNA: TGTGCCAGCAGTTGGGGACAGGGCTTGGGGAATCAGCCCCAGCATTTT; CDR3 protein: CASSWGQGLGNQPQHF
CDR3 length: 15; D gene: -; V gene: TRBV6-5; clone size: -; J gene: TRBJ2-7; CDR3 DNA: TGTGCCAGCAGTTACTCGAAGGGACTTTCCTACGAGCAGTACTTC; CDR3 protein: CASSYSKGLSYEQYF
CDR3 length: 13; D gene: TRBD1; V gene: TRBV6-6; clone size: -; J gene: TRBJ2-7; CDR3 DNA: TGTGCCAGCATCGGACAGGGGTCCTACGAGCAGTACTTC; CDR3 protein: CASIGQGSYEQYF
CDR3 length: 16; D gene: TRBD2; V gene: TRBV7-9; clone size: -; J gene: TRBJ2-1; CDR3 DNA: TGTGCCAGCAGCTTAGGATCTGCGGGAGGGCCGGGTGAGCAGTTCTTC; CDR3 protein: CASSLGSAGGPGEQFF
CDR3 length: 13; D gene: -; V gene: TRBV28; clone size: -; J gene: TRBJ2-7; CDR3 DNA: TGTGCCAGCAGTTTGGGGTTTCAGGGCGAGCAGTACTTC; CDR3 protein: CASSLGFQGEQYF
CDR3 length: 15; D gene: -; V gene: TRBV6-5; clone size: -; J gene: TRBJ2-1; CDR3 DNA: TGTGCCAGCGTTCCATGGGGAGAATCCTACAATGAGCAGTTCTTC; CDR3 protein: CASVPWGESYNEQFF
CDR3 length: 14; D gene: TRBD2; V gene: TRBV18; clone size: -; J gene: TRBJ2-7; CDR3 DNA: TGTGCCAGCTCACCGGGACTAGCAATCTACGAGCAGTACTTC; CDR3 protein: CASSPGLAIYEQYF
CDR3 length: 15; D gene: TRBD1; V gene: TRBV19; clone size: -; J gene: TRBJ1-1; CDR3 DNA: TGTGCCAGTAGTGCAACCGGGACAGGAGGCACTGAAGCTTTCTTT; CDR3 protein: CASSATGTGGTEAFF
CDR3 length: 18; D gene: TRBD2; V gene: TRBV5-1; clone size: -; J gene: TRBJ2-1; CDR3 DNA: TGCGCCAGCAGCTTTAAATTGGGCGGACTAGCGGGACGCAATGAGCAGTTCTTC; CDR3 protein: CASSFKLGGLAGRNEQFF
CDR3 length: 14; D gene: -; V gene: TRBV3-1/TRBV3-2; clone size: -; J gene: TRBJ1-1; CDR3 DNA: TGTGCCAGCAGCCAAGATACAGGGAACACTGAAGCTTTCTTT; CDR3 protein: CASSQDTGNTEAFF
CDR3 length: 15; D gene: -; V gene: TRBV28; clone size: -; J gene: TRBJ1-1; CDR3 DNA: TGTGCCAGCAGCCCGCCCGGACTCACGAACACTGAAGCTTTCTTT; CDR3 protein: CASSPPGLTNTEAFF
CDR3 length: 15; D gene: TRBD1; V gene: TRBV9; clone size: few; J gene: TRBJ2-7; CDR3 DNA: TGTGCCAGCAGCGTAGGACAGGGGGTCTCCTACGAGCAGTACTTC; CDR3 protein: CASSVGQGVSYEQYF
CDR3 length: 17; D gene: TRBD2; V gene: TRBV2; clone size: -; J gene: TRBJ2-1; CDR3 DNA: TGTGCCAGCAGTGGATCAACCGGGCCTAGCGGGTACAATGAGCAGTTCTTC; CDR3 protein: CASSGSTGPSGYNEQFF
CDR3 length: 15; D gene: -; V gene: TRBV19; clone size: -; J gene: TRBJ1-4; CDR3 DNA: TGTGCCTCAAGGGGTCAGGGTGCAACTAATGAAAAACTGTTTTTT; CDR3 protein: CASRGQGATNEKLFF
CDR3 length: 13; D gene: -; V gene: TRBV7-3; clone size: -; J gene: TRBJ2-5; CDR3 DNA: TGTGCCAGCAGCTCCGGCGGGAAGGAGACCCAGTACTTC; CDR3 protein: CASSSGGKETQYF
CDR3 length: 14; D gene: -; V gene: TRBV27; clone size: -; J gene: TRBJ2-1; CDR3 DNA: TGTGCCAGCGGGACACTAGCGCAATACAATGAGCAGTTCTTC; CDR3 protein: CASGTLAQYNEQFF
CDR3 length: 13; D gene: -; V gene: TRBV28; clone size: -; J gene: TRBJ1-5; CDR3 DNA: TGTGCCAGCAGGCCGGGGGGAGGTCAGCCCCAGCATTTT; CDR3 protein: CASRPGGGQPQHF
CDR3 length: 17; D gene: TRBD2; V gene: TRBV9; clone size: -; J gene: TRBJ2-2; CDR3 DNA: TGTGCCAGCAGCCCAAAGCCCCGACTAGCGGGAATCGGGGAGCTGTTTTTT; CDR3 protein: CASSPKPRLAGIGELFF
CDR3 length: 14; D gene: -; V gene: TRBV19; clone size: -; J gene: TRBJ1-1; CDR3 DNA: TGTGCCAGTAGTAGACGGACAGATAACACTGAAGCTTTCTTT; CDR3 protein: CASSRRTDNTEAFF
CDR3 length: 14; D gene: TRBD1; V gene: TRBV28; clone size: -; J gene: TRBJ2-7; CDR3 DNA: TGTGCCAGCACCTTCGGACAGGGTGGGAACGAGCAGTACTTC; CDR3 protein: CASTFGQGGNEQYF
CDR3 length: 16; D gene: TRBD2; V gene: TRBV6-5; clone size: -; J gene: TRBJ2-3; CDR3 DNA: TGTGCCAGCAGTTACCGATGGACTAGCGGCACAGATACGCAGTATTTT; CDR3 protein: CASSYRWTSGTDTQYF
CDR3 length: 13; D gene: TRBD2; V gene: TRBV3-1/TRBV3-2; clone size: -; J gene: TRBJ2-7; CDR3 DNA: TGTGCCAGCAGCTCTAGCGGCTCCTACGAGCAGTACTTC; CDR3 protein: CASSSSGSYEQYF
CDR3 length: 17; D gene: -; V gene: TRBV9; clone size: -; J gene: TRBJ2-7; CDR3 DNA: TGTGCCAGCAGCGTAGCTACGGGGGAGTCCTTTCAGAACGAGCAGTACTTC; CDR3 protein: CASSVATGESFQNEQYF
CDR3 length: 14; D gene: TRBD1; V gene: TRBV5-5; clone size: -; J gene: TRBJ2-7; CDR3 DNA: TGTGCCAGCAGCCCCCGGGACAGGGGCTACGAGCAGTACTTC; CDR3 protein: CASSPRDRGYEQYF
CDR3 length: 14; D gene: TRBD2; V gene: TRBV3-1/TRBV3-2; clone size: -; J gene: TRBJ2-7; CDR3 DNA: TGTGCCAGCAGCCTGGGACTAGCCGCCTACGAGCAGTACTTC; CDR3 protein: CASSLGLAAYEQYF
CDR3 length: 15; D gene: -; V gene: TRBV11-1; clone size: -; J gene: TRBJ2-1; CDR3 DNA: TGTGCCAGCAGCTCCTCCTCGGGTAGCGGCCTCGGGAAGTTCTTC; CDR3 protein: CASSSSSGSGLGKFF
CDR3 length: 12; D gene: -; V gene: TRBV4-1; clone size: few; J gene: TRBJ1-1; CDR3 DNA: TGCGCCAGCAGCCCTCCCTCGGCGAGGGCTTTCTTT; CDR3 protein: CASSPPSARAFF
CDR3 length: 15; D gene: TRBD1; V gene: TRBV18; clone size: -; J gene: TRBJ1-2; CDR3 DNA: TGTGCCAGCTCACCAGGACAGGGGAGGGCGGATGGCTACACCTTC; CDR3 protein: CASSPGQGRADGYTF
CDR3 length: 13; D gene: -; V gene: TRBV6-5; clone size: -; J gene: TRBJ2-7; CDR3 DNA: TGTGCCAGCAGTTCTTCTCCGTTTTACGAGCAGTACTTC; CDR3 protein: CASSSSPFYEQYF
CDR3 length: 17; D gene: TRBD1; V gene: TRBV27; clone size: -; J gene: TRBJ2-6; CDR3 DNA: TGTGCCAGCAGCGATACAGGGGGATACTCTGGGGCCAACGTCCTGACTTTC; CDR3 protein: CASSDTGGYSGANVLTF
CDR3 length: 15; D gene: -; V gene: TRBV3-1/TRBV3-2; clone size: once; J gene: TRBJ1-2; CDR3 DNA: TGTGCCAGCAGCCAGGGAACAGGGTCTAACTATGGCTACACCTTC; CDR3 protein: CASSQGTGSNYGYTF
CDR3 length: 15; D gene: -; V gene: TRBV11-2; clone size: -; J gene: TRBJ1-1; CDR3 DNA: TGTGCCAGCAGTCAGAGGGTGGGACAGAACACTGAAGCTTTCTTT; CDR3 protein: CASSQRVGQNTEAFF
CDR3 length: 14; D gene: -; V gene: TRBV3-1/TRBV3-2; clone size: -; J gene: TRBJ1-1; CDR3 DNA: TGTGCCAGCAGCCAAGCTTACAAGAACACTGAAGCTTTCTTT; CDR3 protein: CASSQAYKNTEAFF
CDR3 length: 16; D gene: TRBD2; V gene: TRBV4-3; clone size: -; J gene: TRBJ2-7; CDR3 DNA: TGCGCCAGCAGCCAAGATCTGTCGCGGGAGAGTGACGAGCAGTACTTC; CDR3 protein: CASSQDLSRESDEQYF
CDR3 length: 16; D gene: TRBD1; V gene: TRBV6-5; clone size: -; J gene: TRBJ1-1; CDR3 DNA: TGTGCCAGCAGTTACGGGTCAGGGGGCTTGAACACTGAAGCTTTCTTT; CDR3 protein: CASSYGSGGLNTEAFF
CDR3 length: 15; D gene: TRBD2; V gene: TRBV7-2; clone size: -; J gene: TRBJ2-7; CDR3 DNA: TGTGCCAGCAGCCAAGGGACTAGCGGGAGGCGTGAGCAGTACTTC; CDR3 protein: CASSQGTSGRREQYF
CDR3 length: 15; D gene: TRBD1; V gene: TRBV28; clone size: -; J gene: TRBJ2-7; CDR3 DNA: TGTGCCAGCAGTCATCTAACAGGGGGCAATTACGAGCAGTACTTC; CDR3 protein: CASSHLTGGNYEQYF
CDR3 length: 13; D gene: TRBD2; V gene: TRBV12-3/TRBV12-4; clone size: -; J gene: TRBJ2-3; CDR3 DNA: TGTGCCAGCAGTGCGAGCGGGGGAGATACGCAGTATTTT; CDR3 protein: CASSASGGDTQYF
CDR3 length: 17; D gene: TRBD2; V gene: TRBV7-2; clone size: -; J gene: TRBJ2-7; CDR3 DNA: TGTGCCAGCAGCTTAGGTACCCGACTAGCGGAGCTCTACGAGCAGTACTTC; CDR3 protein: CASSLGTRLAELYEQYF
CDR3 length: 14; D gene: TRBD2; V gene: TRBV6-6; clone size: -; J gene: TRBJ2-7; CDR3 DNA: TGTGCCAGCAGACAAGCGGGAGGGTCCTACGAGCAGTACTTC; CDR3 protein: CASRQAGGSYEQYF
CDR3 length: 13; D gene: -; V gene: TRBV29-1; clone size: -; J gene: TRBJ2-1; CDR3 DNA: TGCAGCGACAAACCAGTTGGGGCTGCAGAGCAGTTCTTC; CDR3 protein: CSDKPVGAAEQFF
CDR3 length: 14; D gene: TRBD2; V gene: TRBV28; clone size: -; J gene: TRBJ2-7; CDR3 DNA: TGTGCCGCTAAGAGGGCGGGAGCGCTCCACGAGCAGTACTTC; CDR3 protein: CAAKRAGALHEQYF